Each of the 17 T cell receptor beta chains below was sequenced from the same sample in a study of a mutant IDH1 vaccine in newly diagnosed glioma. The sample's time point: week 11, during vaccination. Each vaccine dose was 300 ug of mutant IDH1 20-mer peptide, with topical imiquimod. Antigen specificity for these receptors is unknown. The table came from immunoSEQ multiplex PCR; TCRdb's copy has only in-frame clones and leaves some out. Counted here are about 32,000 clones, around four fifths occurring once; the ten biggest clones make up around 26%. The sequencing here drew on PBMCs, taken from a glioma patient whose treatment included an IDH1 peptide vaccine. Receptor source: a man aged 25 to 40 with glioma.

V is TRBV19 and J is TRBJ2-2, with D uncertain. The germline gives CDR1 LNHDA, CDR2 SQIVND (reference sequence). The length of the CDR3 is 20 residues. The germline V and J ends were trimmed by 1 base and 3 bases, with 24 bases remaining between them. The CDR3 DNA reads TGTGCCAGTAGTATAGCGTTCCGTCGTCCCCTCGCTAAGGACACCGGGGAGCTGTTTTTT. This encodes CASSIAFRRPLAKDTGELFF.

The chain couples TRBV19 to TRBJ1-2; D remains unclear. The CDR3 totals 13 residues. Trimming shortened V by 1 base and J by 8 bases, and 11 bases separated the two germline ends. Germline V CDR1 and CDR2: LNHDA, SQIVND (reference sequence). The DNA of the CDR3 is TGTGCCAGTAGTATAGGTCAGTCGAGCGGCTACACCTTC. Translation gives CASSIGQSSGYTF.

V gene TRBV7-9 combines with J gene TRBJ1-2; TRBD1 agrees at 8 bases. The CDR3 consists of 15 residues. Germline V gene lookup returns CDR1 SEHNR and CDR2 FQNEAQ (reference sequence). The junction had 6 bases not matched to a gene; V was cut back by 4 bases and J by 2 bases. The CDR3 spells CASSSGGQDNYGYTF. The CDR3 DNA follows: TGTGCCAGCAGCTCAGGGGGACAGGACAACTATGGCTACACCTTC. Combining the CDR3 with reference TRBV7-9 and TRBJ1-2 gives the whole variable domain DTGVSQNPRHKITKRGQNVTFRCDPISEHNRLYWYRQTLGQGPEFLTYFQNEAQLEKSRLLSDRFSAERPKGSFSTLEIQRTEQGDSAMYLCASSSGGQDNYGYTFGSGTRLTVV.

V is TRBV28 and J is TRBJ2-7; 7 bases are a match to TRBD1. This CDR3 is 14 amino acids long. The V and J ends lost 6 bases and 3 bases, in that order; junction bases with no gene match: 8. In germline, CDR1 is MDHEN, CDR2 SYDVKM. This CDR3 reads CASRQTGILYEQYF. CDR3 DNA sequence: TGTGCCAGCAGGCAGACAGGGATCCTCTACGAGCAGTACTTC. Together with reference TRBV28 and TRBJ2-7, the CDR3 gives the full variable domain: DVKVTQSSRYLVKRTGEKVFLECVQDMDHENMFWYRQDPGLGLRLIYFSYDVKMKEKGDIPEGYSVSREKKERFSLILESASTNQTSMYLCASRQTGILYEQYFGPGTRLTVT.

The CDR3 reads CASSVDDNTYEQYF. CDR3 nucleotides: TGTGCCAGCAGCGTAGATGACAACACCTACGAGCAGTACTTC. This rearrangement joins TRBV9 to TRBJ2-7; no clear D gene. Germline-derived CDR1 and CDR2 are SGDLS and YYNGEE. V was cut by 0 bases and J by 2 bases, with 9 bases left in between. The length of the CDR3 is 14 residues.

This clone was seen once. CDR3 sequence reads: CASSLFSSVEQFF. The CDR3 DNA follows: TGTGCCAGCAGCTTATTTTCTTCAGTTGAGCAGTTCTTC. J is TRBJ2-1 and V is TRBV7-3, with unresolved D. This CDR3 has 13 amino acids. The germline V gene has CDR1 SGHTA and CDR2 FQGTGA. V lost 2 bases and J 9 bases, leaving 11 bases between the germline ends.

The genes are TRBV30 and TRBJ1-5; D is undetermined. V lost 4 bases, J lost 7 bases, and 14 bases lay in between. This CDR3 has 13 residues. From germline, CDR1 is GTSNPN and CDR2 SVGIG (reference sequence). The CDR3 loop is CAWKQKGSQPQHF. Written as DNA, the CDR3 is TGTGCCTGGAAACAGAAAGGAAGCCAGCCCCAGCATTTT.

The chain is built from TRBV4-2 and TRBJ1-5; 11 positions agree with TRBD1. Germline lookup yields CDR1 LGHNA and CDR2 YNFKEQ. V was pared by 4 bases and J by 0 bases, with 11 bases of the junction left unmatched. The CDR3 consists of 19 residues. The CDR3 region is CASSLGGTGGAYSNQPQHF. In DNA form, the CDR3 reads TGTGCCAGCAGCCTTGGGGGGACAGGGGGGGCTTATAGCAATCAGCCCCAGCATTTT.

The CDR3 nucleotides are TGCGCCAGCAGCCCCGACCCCCACACTGAAGCTTTCTTT. Protein sequence: CASSPDPHTEAFF. The chain carries TRBV5-1 and TRBJ1-1, with D unclear. This CDR3 has 13 residues. Trimming cost V 4 bases and J 3 bases, with 10 bases left between them. The germline V gene has CDR1 SGHRS and CDR2 YFSETQ.

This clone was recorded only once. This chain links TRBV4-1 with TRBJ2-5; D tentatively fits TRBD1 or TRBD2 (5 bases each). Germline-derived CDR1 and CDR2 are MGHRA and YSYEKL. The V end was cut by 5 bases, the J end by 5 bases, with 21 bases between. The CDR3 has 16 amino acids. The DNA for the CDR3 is TGCGCCAGCAGCGCGAGGGGCTTATCCCCAGCGGAGACCCAGTACTTC. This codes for CASSARGLSPAETQYF.

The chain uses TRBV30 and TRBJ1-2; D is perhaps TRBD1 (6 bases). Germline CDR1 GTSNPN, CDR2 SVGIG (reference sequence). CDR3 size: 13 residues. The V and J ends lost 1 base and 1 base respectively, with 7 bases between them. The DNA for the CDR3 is TGTGCCTGGAGTGAAGGGGGTAACTATGGCTACACCTTC. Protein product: CAWSEGGNYGYTF.

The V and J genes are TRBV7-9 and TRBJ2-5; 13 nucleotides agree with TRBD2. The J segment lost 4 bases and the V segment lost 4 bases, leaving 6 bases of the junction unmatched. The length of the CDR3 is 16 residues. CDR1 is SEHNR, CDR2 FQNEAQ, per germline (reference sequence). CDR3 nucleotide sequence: TGTGCCAGCAGCTCCGGACTAGCGGGGGATCGAGAGACCCAGTACTTC. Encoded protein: CASSSGLAGDRETQYF.

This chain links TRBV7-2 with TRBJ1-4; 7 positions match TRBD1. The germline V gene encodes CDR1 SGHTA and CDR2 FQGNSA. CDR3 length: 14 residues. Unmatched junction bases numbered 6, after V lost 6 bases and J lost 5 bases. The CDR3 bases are TGTGCCAGCAGGCACGGGACAGAGAATGAAAAACTGTTTTTT. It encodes CASRHGTENEKLFF.

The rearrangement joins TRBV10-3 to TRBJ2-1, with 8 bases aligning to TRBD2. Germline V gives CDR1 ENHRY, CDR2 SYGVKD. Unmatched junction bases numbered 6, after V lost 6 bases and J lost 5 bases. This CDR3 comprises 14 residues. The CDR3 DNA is TGTGCCATCAGAAGTGGGACTAGAGACAATGAGCAGTTCTTC. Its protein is CAIRSGTRDNEQFF.

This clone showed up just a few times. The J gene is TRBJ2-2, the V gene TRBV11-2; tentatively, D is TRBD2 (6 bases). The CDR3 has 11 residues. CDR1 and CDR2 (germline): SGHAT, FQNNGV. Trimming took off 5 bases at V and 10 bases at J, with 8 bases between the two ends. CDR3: CASSGGTELFF. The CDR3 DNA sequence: TGTGCCAGCAGCGGCGGGACGGAGCTGTTTTTT.

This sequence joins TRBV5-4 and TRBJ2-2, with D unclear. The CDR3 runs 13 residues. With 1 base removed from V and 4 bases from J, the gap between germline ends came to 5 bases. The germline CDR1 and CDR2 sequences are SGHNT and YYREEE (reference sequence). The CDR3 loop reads CASSLYGTGELFF. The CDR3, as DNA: TGTGCCAGCAGCTTGTATGGCACCGGGGAGCTGTTTTTT. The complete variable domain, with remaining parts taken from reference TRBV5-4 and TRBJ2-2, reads ETGVTQSPTHLIKTRGQQVTLRCSSQSGHNTVSWYQQALGQGPQFIFQYYREEENGRGNFPPRFSGLQFPNYSSELNVNALELDDSALYLCASSLYGTGELFFGEGSRLTVL.

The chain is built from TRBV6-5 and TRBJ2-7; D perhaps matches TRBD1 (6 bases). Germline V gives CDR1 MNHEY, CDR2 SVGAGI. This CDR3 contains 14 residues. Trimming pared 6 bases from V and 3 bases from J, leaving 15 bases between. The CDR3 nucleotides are TGTGCCAGCAGCCCGCCGGGACATATCTACGAGCAGTACTTC. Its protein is CASSPPGHIYEQYF.